This T cell receptor (beta chain) was captured in a study of OX40 agonist ivuxolimab in advanced cancers. About the study: One hepatocellular carcinoma and a couple of cutaneous melanoma patients partially responded.

Germline CDR1 is MDHEN and CDR2 is SYDVKM. Trimming removed 0 bases from V and 10 bases from J, with 9 bases in between. This CDR3 has 12 amino acids. Concerning this clone: Its antigen is as yet unknown.

The data were produced by immunoSEQ multiplex PCR, yet TCRdb's version contains in-frame clones alone and is incomplete. The table shows 95,000 to 150,000 clones, with 93% occurring only once. Baseline, cycle 4 day 1, and cycle 7 day 1 were the blood sampling points. Points from the study as a whole: Among expanded peripheral T cells, antigen specificity went undetermined. Clonal expansion was among the lowest in partial responders at 0.1-3.0 mg/kg, especially CD8+.

The sequence derives from an adult with an advanced solid tumor such as melanoma, head and neck, liver or kidney cancer. The sequences come from CD4+ or CD8+ T cells sorted from blood, collected in a trial of the OX40 agonist ivuxolimab. The genes are TRBV28 and TRBJ2-5, with D perhaps TRBD2 (5 bases). CDR3 in amino acids: CASSLWARDQYF. For the CDR3, the DNA is TGTGCCAGCAGTTTATGGGCGAGGGACCAGTACTTC.